Sequencing of this T cell receptor beta chain was carried out in a study of T-cell memory formation after mild COVID-19. Overall study: Clusters were largely donor specific. Broader study findings: Pre-infection memory showed some responding clones, and this suggested that cross-reactive memory joined.

In this sample, this clonotype turned up many times. Its matching antigen is unknown. TCRdb processed the 5' RACE reads anew with MiXCR; each CDR3 protein has one entry. The sample carries about 440,000 distinct CDR3 sequences, over 15% recorded once. V was shortened by 5 bases and J by 0 bases, with 13 bases between the two germline ends. Germline V lookup: CDR1 SEHNR, CDR2 FQNEAQ (reference sequence). The CDR3 is 16 amino acids. Specimen: PBMCs or a T cell subset sorted from them (not recorded which). V and J are TRBV7-9 and TRBJ1-4; D unclear. This receptor was identified in an adult woman who had mild COVID-19 (a few samples of this study predate the infection). Cell type and time point are not known. CDR3 amino acids: CASSMGKQPTNEKLFF. The CDR3 DNA is TGTGCCAGCAGCATGGGGAAACAACCAACTAATGAAAAACTGTTTTTT. Full variable domain (rest looked up from reference TRBV7-9 and TRBJ1-4): DTGVSQNPRHKITKRGQNVTFRCDPISEHNRLYWYRQTLGQGPEFLTYFQNEAQLEKSRLLSDRFSAERPKGSFSTLEIQRTEQGDSAMYLCASSMGKQPTNEKLFFGSGTQLSVL.